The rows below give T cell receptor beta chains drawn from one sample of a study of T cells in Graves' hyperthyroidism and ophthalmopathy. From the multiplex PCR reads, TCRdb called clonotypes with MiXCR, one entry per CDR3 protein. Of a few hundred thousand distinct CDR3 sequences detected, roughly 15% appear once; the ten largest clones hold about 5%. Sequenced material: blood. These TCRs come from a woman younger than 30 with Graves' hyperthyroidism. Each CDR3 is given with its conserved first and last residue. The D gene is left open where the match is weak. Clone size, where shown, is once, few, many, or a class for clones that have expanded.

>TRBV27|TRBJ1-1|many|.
TGTGCCAGCAGTCGATTCAGGGGGAACACTGAAGCTTTCTTT
CASSRFRGNTEAFF
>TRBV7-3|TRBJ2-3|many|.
TGTGCCAGCAGCTTAAGGCCGATGGATACGCAGTATTTT
CASSLRPMDTQYF
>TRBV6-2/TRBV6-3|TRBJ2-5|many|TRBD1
TGTGCCAGCAGTTACTCGGACAGGGAGACCCAGTACTTC
CASSYSDRETQYF
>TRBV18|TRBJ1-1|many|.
TGTGCCAGCTCAGTAACCAGGGGTGAGGGCACTGAAGCTTTCTTT
CASSVTRGEGTEAFF
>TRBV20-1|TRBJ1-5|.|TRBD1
TGCAGTGCTAGAGCCCGGACAGGGCGTAATCAGCCCCAGCATTTT
CSARARTGRNQPQHF
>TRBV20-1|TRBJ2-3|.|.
TGCAGTGCTAGAAGGGATACGCAGTATTTT
CSARRDTQYF
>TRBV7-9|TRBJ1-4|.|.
TGTGCCAGCAGCTTAGATTCAACTAATGAAAAACTGTTTTTT
CASSLDSTNEKLFF
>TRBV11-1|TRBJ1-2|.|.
TGTGCCAGCAGCCTGGACAGACGCAACTATGGCTACACCTTC
CASSLDRRNYGYTF
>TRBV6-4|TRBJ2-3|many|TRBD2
TGTGCCAGCAGTGAAACGGGGACTAGCAGCGCAGATACGCAGTATTTT
CASSETGTSSADTQYF
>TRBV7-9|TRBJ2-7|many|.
TGTGCCAGCAGTCGAGGACTGACCTACGAGCAGTACTTC
CASSRGLTYEQYF
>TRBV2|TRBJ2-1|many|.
TGTGCCAGCAGTGTTAATAGAATAGTTGAGCAGTTCTTC
CASSVNRIVEQFF
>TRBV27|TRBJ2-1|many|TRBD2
TGTGCCAGCAGTTTAGCACTAGCGGGGATCGGTGAGCAGTTCTTC
CASSLALAGIGEQFF
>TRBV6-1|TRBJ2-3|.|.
TGTGCCAGCAGTGAAGGCGGGCGCGCAGATACGCAGTATTTT
CASSEGGRADTQYF
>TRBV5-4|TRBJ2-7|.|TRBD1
TGTGCCAGCAGCGCGAATCCCGGGACAGGGGGATACGAGCAGTACTTC
CASSANPGTGGYEQYF
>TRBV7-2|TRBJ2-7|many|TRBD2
TGTGCCAGCAGCTTAGTAGGGACTAGCGACTCCTACGAGCAGTACTTC
CASSLVGTSDSYEQYF
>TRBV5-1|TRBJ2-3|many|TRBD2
TGCGCCAGCCACGAGCGGGAGACGCAGTATTTT
CASHERETQYF
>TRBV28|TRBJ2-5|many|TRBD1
TGTGCCAGCAGTGGGGGACAGGCCGGAGAGACCCAGTACTTC
CASSGGQAGETQYF
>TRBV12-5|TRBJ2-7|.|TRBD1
TGTGCTAGTGGTCCCGGGACAGGGCTCTACGAGCAGTACTTC
CASGPGTGLYEQYF
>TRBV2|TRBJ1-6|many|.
TGTGCCAGCAGTGCGAGAGGAGGCAACTTTTCACCCCTCCACTTT
CASSARGGNFSPLHF
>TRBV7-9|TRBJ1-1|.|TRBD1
TGTGCCAGCAGCGAACAGGGGGCCCTGAACACTGAAGCTTTCTTT
CASSEQGALNTEAFF
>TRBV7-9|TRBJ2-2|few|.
TGTGCCAGCAGCTTAGTGGGTCTCACCGGGGAGCTGTTTTTT
CASSLVGLTGELFF
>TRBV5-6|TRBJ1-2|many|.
TGTGCCAGCAGCTTGGGGCCAACCTATGGCTACACCTTC
CASSLGPTYGYTF
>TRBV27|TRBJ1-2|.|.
TGTGCCAGCAGTTTGGCAGAGACCAACTATGGCTACACCTTC
CASSLAETNYGYTF
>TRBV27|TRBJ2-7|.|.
TGTGCCAGCAGTCCCTTAGGGGTACTCGGCAGGGAGCACTACGAGCAGTACTTC
CASSPLGVLGREHYEQYF
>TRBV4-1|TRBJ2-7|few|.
TGCGCCAGCAGCCAATTTTATATCGGCTACGAGCAGTACTTC
CASSQFYIGYEQYF
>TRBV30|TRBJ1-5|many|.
TGTGCCTGGAGTGAATACAGCAATCAGCCCCAGCATTTT
CAWSEYSNQPQHF
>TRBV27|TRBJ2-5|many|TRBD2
TGTGCCAGCAGTTTCGGACTAGCGGGAGCTTTGGAGTACTTC
CASSFGLAGALEYF
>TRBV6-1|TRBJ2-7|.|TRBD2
TGTGCCAGCAGTGATCCCGAAAGACTAGCGGGATCCCGGGACGAGCAGTACTTC
CASSDPERLAGSRDEQYF
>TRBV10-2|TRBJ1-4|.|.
TGCGCCAGCAGTATTGGACCGCTTGAAAAACTGTTTTTT
CASSIGPLEKLFF
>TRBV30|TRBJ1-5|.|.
TGTGCCTGGAGCGGGGCGGCGGGGGCTAGCAATCAGCCCCAGCATTTT
CAWSGAAGASNQPQHF
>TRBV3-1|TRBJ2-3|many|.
TGTGCCAGCAGCCAAGTCGGCGGATTCACAGATACGCAGTATTTT
CASSQVGGFTDTQYF
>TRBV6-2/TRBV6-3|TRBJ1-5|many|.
TGTGCCAGCAGTTACTCTCAGGAAACAGGGTTATCAAATCAGCCCCAGCATTTT
CASSYSQETGLSNQPQHF
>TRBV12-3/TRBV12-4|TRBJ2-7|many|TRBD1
TGTGCCAGCAGCCTTTGGGACAGGGGGTATGGGGAGCAGTACTTC
CASSLWDRGYGEQYF
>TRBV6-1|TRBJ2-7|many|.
TGTGCCAGCGCGGCAGGGTGGTTGTACGAGCAGTACTTC
CASAAGWLYEQYF
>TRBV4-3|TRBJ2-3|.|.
TGCGCCAGCAGCCAAGAACTCCCCAGGGGAGCTAATACGCAGTATTTT
CASSQELPRGANTQYF
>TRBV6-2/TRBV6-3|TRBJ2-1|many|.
TGTGCCAGCAGTTACTATAGTTCTCGGGTTCATGAGCAGTTCTTC
CASSYYSSRVHEQFF
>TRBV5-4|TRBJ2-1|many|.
TGTGCCAGCAGCTTGTTTGTCGGCAGCCCAAGATTAAATGAGCAGTTCTTC
CASSLFVGSPRLNEQFF
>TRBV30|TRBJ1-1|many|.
TGTGCCTGGAGTTACTGGGGGACTGCGGGCACTGAAGCTTTCTTT
CAWSYWGTAGTEAFF
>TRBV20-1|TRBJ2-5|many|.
TGCAGTGCCACGGGCCAAGAGACCCAGTACTTC
CSATGQETQYF
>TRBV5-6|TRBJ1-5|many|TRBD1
TGTGCCAGCGGACGACAGGGCCAACAGCCCCAGCATTTT
CASGRQGQQPQHF
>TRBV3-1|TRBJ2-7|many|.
TGTGCCAGCAGCCTATGGACAAGGAGCTCCTACGAGCAGTACTTC
CASSLWTRSSYEQYF
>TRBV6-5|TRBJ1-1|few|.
TGTGCCAGCAGTTACAGCTGGGGGGCAATGAACACTGAAGCTTTCTTT
CASSYSWGAMNTEAFF